The entry that follows covers one T cell receptor (beta chain) sequence. These data are taken from a study of T cell changes during pregnancy in multiple sclerosis. With 0 bases removed from V and 7 bases from J, the gap between germline ends came to 8 bases. Germline V CDR1 and CDR2: SGHNT, YYREEE (reference sequence). This CDR3 has 12 amino acids. TCRdb's copy holds only in-frame clones and misses some; the assay was immunoSEQ multiplex PCR. The sample carries about 36,000 clones, almost 95% recorded once. This chain connects TRBV5-4 to TRBJ2-7; D might be TRBD2 (5 bases). The clonotype was recovered from a female donor with multiple sclerosis, enrolled in a pregnancy study. Input material: PBMCs (not recorded whether the cells were cultured). CDR3 amino acids: CASSLDWREQYF. The CDR3 DNA is TGTGCCAGCAGCTTGGACTGGAGGGAGCAGTACTTC.